This entry lists 14 T cell receptor beta chains sequenced from one sample in a study of breast tumors, draining lymph nodes, adjacent tissues. The lymph nodes were axillary draining lymph nodes from breast cancer patients. TCRdb reprocessed the multiplex PCR reads with MiXCR, giving one entry per CDR3 protein. The sample lists about 140,000 distinct CDR3 sequences, approximately 30% occurring once. The material sequenced was axillary lymph node tissue. The receptors derive from a female donor with breast cancer. Some clones in this sample may be carry-over from other donors' samples.

This clonotype was picked up many times. V and J are TRBV6-1 and TRBJ2-1; D is uncertain. The CDR3 runs 12 residues. From germline, CDR1 is MNHNS and CDR2 SASEGT. Between the trimmed V and J ends, which lost 3 bases and 2 bases, there was a span of 2 bases. CDR3 nucleotide sequence: TGTGCCAGCAGTGAGACCTACAATGAGCAGTTCTTC. It specifies CASSETYNEQFF.

This clonotype was detected ten times or more. The rearrangement joins TRBV20-1 to TRBJ1-3, with no clear D. The CDR3 has 13 residues. CDR1 is DFQATT, CDR2 SNEGSKA, per germline (reference sequence). V was clipped by 6 bases and J by 0 bases, with 9 bases between them. The DNA for the CDR3 is TGCAGTGCAACTGGAAGCTCTGGAAACACCATATATTTT. Its protein is CSATGSSGNTIYF.

Concerning this clonotype: Likely a read error: the CDR3 ends without its conserved phenylalanine or tryptophan. V usage is TRBV19 and J usage is TRBJ1-4; 8 bases fit TRBD1. Germline CDR1 reads LNHDA; CDR2 reads SQIVND (reference sequence). V dropped 5 bases and J dropped 12; count of bases not matched to a gene: 17. This CDR3 comprises 16 residues. Here the CDR3 DNA reads TGTGCCAGTAGTCCCCTAGGAAGACAGGGGCGCGAAGAACTGTTTTCT. It translates to CASSPLGRQGREELFS.

As concerns this clonotype: The CDR3 does not close with the conserved phenylalanine or tryptophan, likely indicating a read error. The DNA is omitted, as the CDR3 cannot be located on it reliably, and the CDR3 follows TCRdb's listing. The genes are TRBV9 and TRBJ1-4; TRBD1, the table's D call, lacks a check against the DNA. Including both end residues, the CDR3 is 10 amino acids long. The V gene's germline CDR1 is SGDLS and CDR2 YYNGEE. The CDR3 loop is CASSVGGGRT.

The chain recombines TRBV20-1 with TRBJ1-4, with D perhaps matching TRBD1 (5 bases). The CDR3 runs to 14 residues. Trimming cost V 0 bases and J 6 bases, with 11 bases left between them. Per the germline V gene, CDR1 is DFQATT and CDR2 is SNEGSKA (reference sequence). DNA for the CDR3: TGCAGTGCTAGAGATGGGGGGGTGGATGAAAAACTGTTTTTT. Amino acids: CSARDGGVDEKLFF.

This clonotype was recorded at least ten times. The rearrangement links TRBV16 to TRBJ1-4; D unresolved. The germline gives CDR1 KGHSY, CDR2 FQNENV. The CDR3 contains 14 residues. V was cut by 0 bases and J by 7 bases, with 9 bases left in between. The CDR3 DNA sequence: TGTGCCAGCAGCCAATCGTCATTTGGTGAAAAACTGTTTTTT. It encodes CASSQSSFGEKLFF.

This clonotype was counted many times. A read error may account for a junction end that differs from germline. The chain carries TRBV7-9 and TRBJ1-2; 8 bases are shared with TRBD1. Germline-derived CDR1 and CDR2 are SEHNR and FQNEAQ (reference sequence). The CDR3 covers 15 residues. CDR3 bases: TGTGCCAGCAGCTTTCAGGGGGCGATAGGCTATGGCTACCCCTTC. This codes for CASSFQGAIGYGYPF.

V gene TRBV10-3 combines with J gene TRBJ2-7; D is possibly TRBD2 (5 bases). The CDR3 totals 16 residues. Germline-derived CDR1 and CDR2 are ENHRY and SYGVKD. V shed 3 bases and J shed 5 bases, with 20 bases lying between them. The CDR3 spells CAISDLLGLTEHEQYV. The DNA of the CDR3 is TGTGCCATCAGTGACCTACTAGGCCTAACGGAGCACGAGCAGTACGTC.

Turning to this clonotype: Being one base from a much bigger clone, this may be a read error. Here the CDR3 DNA reads TGTGCCAGCAGTCACTCAAACAGGGATGGCTACACCTTC. Translation: CASSHSNRDGYTF. This chain joins TRBV6-4 and TRBJ1-2; possible D gene TRBD1, 6 bases. The CDR3 covers 13 residues. From germline, CDR1 is MRHNA and CDR2 SNTAGT.

This clonotype was found many times. The CDR3 bases are TGCGCCAGCAGCGGGGGTCATCTCGGGGAGACCCAGTACTTC. Amino acid sequence: CASSGGHLGETQYF. The chain joins TRBV5-1 to TRBJ2-5; D is tentatively TRBD1 or TRBD2 (5 bases each). Between the trimmed V and J ends, which lost 4 bases and 5 bases, there was a span of 15 bases. Germline CDR1 and CDR2: SGHRS and YFSETQ. This CDR3 has 14 amino acids.

The J gene is TRBJ2-2, the V gene TRBV7-2, with 10 bases aligning to TRBD1. This CDR3 contains 17 residues. Germline CDR1 SGHTA, CDR2 FQGNSA. Unmatched junction bases numbered 6, after V lost 5 bases and J lost 0 bases. CDR3 loop: CASSRRDRGANTGELFF. The CDR3 coding sequence is TGTGCCAGCAGCCGCCGGGACAGGGGAGCGAACACCGGGGAGCTGTTTTTT.

CDR3: CAISASSPGGVKLFF. CDR3 bases: TGTGCCATCAGTGCCAGCTCACCCGGGGGCGTAAAACTGTTTTTT. The chain couples TRBV10-3 to TRBJ1-4; tentative D call: TRBD1 (6 bases). The CDR3 length is 15 residues. Germline V lookup: CDR1 ENHRY, CDR2 SYGVKD. V was cut by 4 bases and J by 10 bases, with 19 bases left in between.

Ten or more counts support this clonotype. The chain links TRBV18 to TRBJ1-6, with D maybe TRBD1 (5 bases). CDR1 and CDR2 from the germline V gene are KGHSH and LQKENI. The V end lost 2 bases, the J end lost 7 bases, and 9 bases lay between the germline ends. This CDR3 has 14 residues. In DNA form, the CDR3 reads TGTGCCAGCTCACCAGGGGCAGGGAATTCACCCCTCCACTTT. Translated, it gives CASSPGAGNSPLHF. The entire variable domain, with the rest obtained from reference TRBV18 and TRBJ1-6, is as follows: NAGVMQNPRHLVRRRGQEARLRCSPMKGHSHVYWYRQLPEEGLKFMVYLQKENIIDESGMPKERFSAEFPKEGPSILRIQQVVRGDSAAYFCASSPGAGNSPLHFGNGTRLTVT.

In this sample, this clonotype turned up a few times. A much bigger clone sits one base away, suggesting this may be a read error. The genes are TRBV20-1 and TRBJ2-1; no definite D call. Germline V gene sequence: CDR1 DFQATT, CDR2 SNEGSKA (reference sequence). The CDR3 loop spans 11 amino acids. CDR3 sequence reads: CSASEENEQSF. The CDR3 DNA is TGCAGTGCTAGTGAGGAGAATGAGCAGTCCTTC.